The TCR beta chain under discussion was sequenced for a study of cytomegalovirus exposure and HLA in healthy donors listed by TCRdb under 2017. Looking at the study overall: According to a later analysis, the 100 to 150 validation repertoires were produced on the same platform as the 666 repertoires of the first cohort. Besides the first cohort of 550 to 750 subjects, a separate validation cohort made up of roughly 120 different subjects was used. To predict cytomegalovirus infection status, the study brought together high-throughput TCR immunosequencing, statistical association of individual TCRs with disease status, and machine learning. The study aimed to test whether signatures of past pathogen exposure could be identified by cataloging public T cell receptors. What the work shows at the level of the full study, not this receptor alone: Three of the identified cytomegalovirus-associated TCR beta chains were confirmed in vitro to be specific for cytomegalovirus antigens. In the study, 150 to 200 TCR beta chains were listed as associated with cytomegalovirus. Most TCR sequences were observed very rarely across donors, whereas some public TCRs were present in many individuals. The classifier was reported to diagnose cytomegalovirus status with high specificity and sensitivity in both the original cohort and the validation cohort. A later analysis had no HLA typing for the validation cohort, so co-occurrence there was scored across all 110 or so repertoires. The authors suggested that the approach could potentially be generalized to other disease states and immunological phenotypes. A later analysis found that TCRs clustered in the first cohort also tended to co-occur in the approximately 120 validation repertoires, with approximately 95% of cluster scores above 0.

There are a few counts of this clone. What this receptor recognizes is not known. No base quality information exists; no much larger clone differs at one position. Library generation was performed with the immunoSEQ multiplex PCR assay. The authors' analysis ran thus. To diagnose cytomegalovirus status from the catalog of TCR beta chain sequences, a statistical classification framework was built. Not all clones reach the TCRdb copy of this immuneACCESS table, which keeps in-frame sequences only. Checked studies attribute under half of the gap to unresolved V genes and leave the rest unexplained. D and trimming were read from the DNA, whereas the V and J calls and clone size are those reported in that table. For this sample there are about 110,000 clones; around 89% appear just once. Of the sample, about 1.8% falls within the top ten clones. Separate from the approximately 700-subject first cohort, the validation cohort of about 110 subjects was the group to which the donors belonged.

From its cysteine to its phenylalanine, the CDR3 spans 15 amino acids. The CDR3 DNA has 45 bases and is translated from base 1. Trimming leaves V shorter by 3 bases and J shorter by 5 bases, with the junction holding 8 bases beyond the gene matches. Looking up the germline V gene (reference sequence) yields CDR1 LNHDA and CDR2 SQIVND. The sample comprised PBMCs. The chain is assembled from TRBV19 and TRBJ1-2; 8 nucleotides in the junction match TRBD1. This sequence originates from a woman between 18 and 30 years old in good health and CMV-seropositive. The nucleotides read TGTGCCAGTAGTATTGGAACAGGGGGTTGGTATGGCTACACCTTC. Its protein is CASSIGTGGWYGYTF.